This TCR beta chain was profiled in a study of blood T cell repertoires in COVID-19. Study summary: The samples span acute and convalescent COVID-19 from the United States, Italy and Spain. PBMCs, B-cell-depleted T cells, or T cells provided the cDNA or gDNA that made up the material.

In the original processing: Reference gene primer amplification in the assay estimated nucleated cell counts. Sequenced by immunoSEQ multiplex PCR; TCRdb stores in-frame clones only, minus some. The D gene and trimming were derived from the DNA, and the V and J assignments and clone size from that table. The sample carries roughly 340,000 clones, about nine tenths recorded once. During active infection, Seattle patients enrolled and were then monitored through disease. The CDR3 sequence is 14 residues long. Germline V CDR1 and CDR2: SGHRS, YFSETQ. The trim removed 2 bases at V and 2 bases at J, leaving 3 bases unmatched.

The receptor was derived from a woman aged 70 to 79 with COVID-19, enrolled during active disease. Source material: peripheral blood. This chain joins TRBV5-1 and TRBJ2-7; 8 nucleotides align to TRBD2. The CDR3: CASSLSRGAYEQYF. CDR3 DNA: TGCGCCAGCAGCTTATCGCGGGGGGCCTACGAGCAGTACTTC.